Below, 32 T cell receptor beta chains from the same sample are listed, as sequenced in a study of cytotoxic CD8 clonotypes in ibrutinib-treated CLL. Profiled with immunoSEQ multiplex PCR; TCRdb holds only in-frame clones, not every one. This table holds fewer than 25,000 clones, roughly four fifths found once. The sequences come from PBMCs, collected before ibrutinib treatment. These receptors all stem from a human donor with chronic lymphocytic leukemia.

This clone occurred a few times. The genes are TRBV5-1 and TRBJ2-7; D is possibly TRBD2 (6 bases). Between the trimmed V and J ends, which lost 4 bases and 4 bases, there was a span of 18 bases. This CDR3 region has 15 residues. Germline-derived CDR1 and CDR2 are SGHRS and YFSETQ. CDR3 region: CASSMGDSRSYEQYF. In nucleotides, the CDR3 is TGCGCCAGCAGCATGGGGGACTCGCGGAGTTACGAGCAGTACTTC.

J is TRBJ1-1 and V is TRBV7-8, with D unclear. Trimming removed 6 bases at V and 0 bases at J, with 11 bases between. The CDR3 has 14 amino acids. The V gene's germline CDR1 is SGHVS and CDR2 FQNEAQ. CDR3 bases: TGTGCCAGCAGACAAAGAGGTTTGAACACTGAAGCTTTCTTT. It codes for CASRQRGLNTEAFF.

V usage is TRBV28 and J usage is TRBJ2-7, with 9 nucleotides matching TRBD1. Germline CDR1 MDHEN, CDR2 SYDVKM. V shed 5 bases and J 1 base; nucleotides not matched to a gene: 18. The CDR3 consists of 19 residues. CDR3 sequence: CASSPVYGDRAGRSYEQYF. For the CDR3, the DNA is TGTGCCAGCAGTCCTGTGTATGGGGACAGGGCAGGCCGGTCCTACGAGCAGTACTTC.

The rearrangement links TRBV5-1 to TRBJ2-2; maybe TRBD1 (5 bases). This CDR3 comprises 15 residues. The germline V gene has CDR1 SGHRS and CDR2 YFSETQ. The V gene lost 4 bases and the J gene lost 4 bases, with 14 bases spanning the gap. CDR3 protein: CASSLTVRSTGELFF. CDR3 in DNA: TGCGCCAGCAGCCTGACAGTTCGCAGCACCGGGGAGCTGTTTTTT.

This clone was observed a handful of times. V usage is TRBV29-1 and J usage is TRBJ1-3; D unresolved. Germline loops: CDR1 SQVTM, CDR2 ANQGSEA. This CDR3 has 14 residues. Trimming took off 1 base at V and 0 bases at J, with 7 bases between the two ends. This CDR3 reads CSVEVASSGNTIYF. The CDR3 DNA sequence: TGCAGCGTTGAAGTGGCTAGCTCTGGAAACACCATATATTTT. The whole variable domain, remainder taken from reference TRBV29-1 and TRBJ1-3, is SAVISQKPSRDICQRGTSLTIQCQVDSQVTMMFWYRQQPGQSLTLIATANQGSEATYESGFVIDKFPISRPNLTFSTLTVSNMSPEDSSIYLCSVEVASSGNTIYFGEGSWLTVV.

Only a few counts were recorded for this clone. The chain combines TRBV5-4 with TRBJ1-6; D perhaps matches TRBD1 (6 bases). The CDR3 sequence is 15 residues long. Germline CDR1 reads SGHNT; CDR2 reads YYREEE (reference sequence). V shed 6 bases and J shed 4 bases, with 14 bases lying between them. CDR3 residues: CASTIYTGYNSPLHF. CDR3 sequence (DNA): TGTGCCAGCACCATATATACAGGGTATAATTCACCCCTCCACTTT.

The chain carries TRBV6-1 and TRBJ2-7, with a possible D match to TRBD1 (6 bases). The ends were cut back, 3 bases at V and 6 bases at J, with 18 bases in the middle. The length of the CDR3 is 15 residues. Per the germline V gene, CDR1 is MNHNS and CDR2 is SASEGT. This CDR3 is CASSEVAGDPSEQYF. For the CDR3, the DNA is TGTGCCAGCAGTGAGGTCGCAGGGGACCCTAGCGAGCAGTACTTC.

This clone is medium-sized. The chain joins TRBV19 to TRBJ1-5, with D maybe TRBD1 (5 bases). V was shortened by 4 bases and J by 3 bases, with 13 bases between the two germline ends. Per the germline V gene, CDR1 is LNHDA and CDR2 is SQIVND (reference sequence). The CDR3 spans 15 residues. In DNA, the CDR3 is TGTGCCAGTAGTACTCCTTCGGACAACAATCAGCCCCAGCATTTT. Translating it yields CASSTPSDNNQPQHF.

The chain links TRBV7-3 to TRBJ1-2; 7 positions match TRBD1. Germline V gives CDR1 SGHTA, CDR2 FQGTGA. The CDR3 is 13 residues long. V was pared by 4 bases and J by 4 bases, with 3 bases of the junction left unmatched. CDR3 sequence (DNA): TGTGCCAGCAGCTCTCGACAGGGCTATGGCTACACCTTC. This sequence encodes CASSSRQGYGYTF.

The genes are TRBV28 and TRBJ1-2, with D perhaps matching TRBD1 (6 bases). The germline CDR1 and CDR2 sequences are MDHEN and SYDVKM. The CDR3 spans 14 residues. The V gene lost 6 bases and the J gene lost 4 bases, with 15 bases spanning the gap. This CDR3 reads CASRGGQTSYGYTF. The CDR3 coding sequence is TGTGCCAGCAGGGGCGGACAGACGAGCTATGGCTACACCTTC.

This clone was seen once. The chain employs TRBV30 and TRBJ1-4; no clear D. Trimming removed 2 bases at V and 0 bases at J, with 10 bases between. Germline CDR1 is GTSNPN and CDR2 is SVGIG (reference sequence). CDR3 length equals 15 residues. In DNA form, the CDR3 reads TGTGCCTGGAGTCCCCTGACACCAACTAATGAAAAACTGTTTTTT. It encodes CAWSPLTPTNEKLFF.

V and J are TRBV19 and TRBJ1-1; maybe TRBD1 (6 bases). Trimming left V 3 bases short and J 4 bases short, with 18 bases between. The length of the CDR3 is 16 residues. Per the germline V gene, CDR1 is LNHDA and CDR2 is SQIVND (reference sequence). CDR3 sequence: CASSMPVLPGVTEAFF. CDR3 nucleotide sequence: TGTGCCAGTAGTATGCCCGTCCTCCCAGGGGTCACTGAAGCTTTCTTT.

By sample share, this clone is medium-sized (0.01 to 0.1%). This chain joins TRBV13 and TRBJ1-1, with TRBD1 matching over 8 bases. V shed 1 base, J shed 6 bases, and the junction held 13 bases outside the gene matches. Per the germline V gene, CDR1 is PRHDT and CDR2 is FYEKMQ (reference sequence). The CDR3 is made up of 17 amino acids. The CDR3 region has the DNA TGTGCCAGCAGCTTAGAAGGACAGGGCCGGGGAACGTCTGAAGCTTTCTTT. This sequence encodes CASSLEGQGRGTSEAFF. Full variable domain (remainder filled in from reference TRBV13 and TRBJ1-1): AAGVIQSPRHLIKEKRETATLKCYPIPRHDTVYWYQQGPGQDPQFLISFYEKMQSDKGSIPDRFSAQQFSDYHSELNMSSLELGDSALYFCASSLEGQGRGTSEAFFGQGTRLTVV.

CDR3 residues: CASSWDRVNQPQHF. In DNA, the CDR3 is TGTGCCAGTAGTTGGGACAGGGTCAATCAGCCCCAGCATTTT. The rearrangement links TRBV19 to TRBJ1-5; 9 positions agree with TRBD1. V lost 5 bases to trimming and J lost 3 bases; unmatched junction nucleotides: 2. CDR1 is LNHDA, CDR2 SQIVND, per germline (reference sequence). The CDR3 totals 14 residues.

This chain uses TRBV5-1 with TRBJ1-2; the match to TRBD1 covers 9 bases. There are 13 residues in the CDR3. Germline V lookup: CDR1 SGHRS, CDR2 YFSETQ. Germline trimming cut 4 bases from V and 8 bases from J; bases unmatched to any gene: 6. The chain's CDR3 is CASSPLTGGGYTF. In DNA form, the CDR3 reads TGCGCCAGCAGCCCCCTAACAGGGGGCGGCTACACCTTC.

The rearrangement uses TRBV5-4 and TRBJ2-7; the match to TRBD2 covers 11 bases. Germline values: CDR1 SGHNT, CDR2 YYREEE (reference sequence). V gave up 3 bases and J gave up 8 bases; unmatched junction bases: 10. CDR3 length equals 15 residues. The CDR3 loop reads CASSSISGREDQQYF. CDR3 DNA: TGTGCCAGCAGCTCTATTAGCGGGAGGGAGGACCAGCAGTACTTC.

This chain links TRBV6-1 with TRBJ1-2; weak D call: TRBD1 (5 bases). The CDR3 runs to 15 residues. Germline V gene sequence: CDR1 MNHNS, CDR2 SASEGT. The ends were cut back, 4 bases at V and 2 bases at J, with 14 bases in the middle. The DNA of the CDR3 is TGTGCCAGCAGTGTACCCTGGCAGGGCAACTATGGCTACACCTTC. Translated, it gives CASSVPWQGNYGYTF.

The chain links TRBV5-1 to TRBJ2-1, with D hard to call. This CDR3 spans 15 amino acids. CDR1 is SGHRS, CDR2 YFSETQ, per germline. V was pared by 6 bases and J by 5 bases, with 18 bases between. For the CDR3, the DNA is TGCGCCAGCACCACCGAGACGTTTGGCGACAATGAGCAGTTCTTC. Translating it yields CASTTETFGDNEQFF.

J is TRBJ1-1 and V is TRBV20-1; the D gene is possibly TRBD1 (6 bases). V shed 5 bases and J shed 7 bases, with 11 bases lying between them. The CDR3 is made up of 11 amino acids. From germline, CDR1 is DFQATT and CDR2 SNEGSKA (reference sequence). The DNA of the CDR3 is TGCAGTGCTCCCTGGACAGTTGAAGCTTTCTTT. Protein product: CSAPWTVEAFF.

This chain connects TRBV11-2 to TRBJ2-1; 10 bases are a match to TRBD1. The CDR3 contains 15 residues. With 2 bases clipped from V and 9 bases from J, the junction kept 7 bases outside the gene matches. Germline lookup yields CDR1 SGHAT and CDR2 FQNNGV. Here the CDR3 reads CASSLRRQGAGEQFF. In DNA, the CDR3 is TGTGCCAGCAGCTTAAGAAGACAGGGGGCCGGTGAGCAGTTCTTC.

The V and J genes are TRBV19 and TRBJ1-4; possible D gene TRBD1, 5 bases. The CDR3 length is 16 residues. Per the germline V gene, CDR1 is LNHDA and CDR2 is SQIVND (reference sequence). The V gene lost 7 bases and the J gene lost 7 bases, with 22 bases spanning the gap. The CDR3 DNA is TGTGCCAGTATATTTACGAGGGGCGGAGATGGTGAAAAACTGTTTTTT. This codes for CASIFTRGGDGEKLFF.

The rearrangement uses TRBV25-1 and TRBJ2-7; no reliable D call. The germline V gene has CDR1 MGHDK and CDR2 SYGVNS. With 7 bases removed from V and 0 bases from J, the gap between germline ends came to 7 bases. The CDR3 loop spans 12 amino acids. The CDR3: CASTDNSYEQYF. The CDR3 DNA reads as TGTGCCAGCACCGACAACTCCTACGAGCAGTACTTC.

CDR3 sequence reads: CASSTDVGTGELFF. The DNA for the CDR3 is TGTGCCAGCTCAACGGACGTAGGCACCGGGGAGCTGTTTTTT. V usage is TRBV18 and J usage is TRBJ2-2; D is unresolved. Germline CDR1 is KGHSH and CDR2 is LQKENI. The germline V and J ends were trimmed by 5 bases and 4 bases, with 11 bases remaining between them. CDR3 length equals 14 residues.

V usage is TRBV10-2 and J usage is TRBJ1-2; the match to TRBD1 covers 8 bases. Germline CDR1 is WSHSY and CDR2 is SAAADI. Trimming removed 7 bases from V and 3 bases from J; junction bases left unmatched: 7. The CDR3 has 14 amino acids. The DNA of the CDR3 is TGCGCCAGCACCAGGTCAGGGGGCGACTATGGCTACACCTTC. Protein product: CASTRSGGDYGYTF.

This chain connects TRBV20-1 to TRBJ2-3, with D tentatively TRBD1 (5 bases). Germline CDR1 DFQATT, CDR2 SNEGSKA (reference sequence). The CDR3 extends over 11 amino acids. The V and J ends lost 8 bases and 5 bases respectively, with 11 bases between them. CDR3 in DNA: TGCAGTCCGGCCCAGGGAGATACGCAGTATTTT. Its protein product is CSPAQGDTQYF.

This clone was counted a few times. V usage is TRBV27 and J usage is TRBJ2-7; D perhaps matches TRBD1 (6 bases). The CDR3 totals 16 residues. V was cut by 1 base and J by 6 bases, with 19 bases left in between. Per the germline V gene, CDR1 is MNHEY and CDR2 is SMNVEV (reference sequence). CDR3 amino acids: CASSLYPTGQLAEQYF. The DNA of the CDR3 is TGTGCCAGCAGTTTATACCCCACGGGACAACTGGCCGAGCAGTACTTC.

This clone was detected only a few times. This chain uses TRBV7-2 with TRBJ2-2; no definite D call. Germline-derived CDR1 and CDR2 are SGHTA and FQGNSA. V was pared by 0 bases and J by 4 bases, with 6 bases between. The CDR3 length is 14 residues. The CDR3 bases are TGTGCCAGCAGCTTAGCAGGGTTCACCGGGGAGCTGTTTTTT. It translates to CASSLAGFTGELFF.

This clone was recorded a few times. The chain uses TRBV30 and TRBJ1-1; D may be TRBD1 (6 bases). The CDR3 contains 15 residues. CDR1 is GTSNPN, CDR2 SVGIG, per germline (reference sequence). V was clipped by 8 bases and J by 3 bases, with 22 bases between them. CDR3 loop: CARRGSGYEDTEAFF. The CDR3 nucleotides read TGTGCCCGCAGGGGTTCGGGCTATGAGGACACTGAAGCTTTCTTT.

The V and J genes are TRBV11-3 and TRBJ2-6, with 11 bases lining up with TRBD2. V gave up 5 bases and J gave up 0 bases; unmatched junction bases: 9. Germline V gives CDR1 SGHNT, CDR2 YENEEA. The CDR3 runs 19 residues. The CDR3 DNA reads as TGTGCCAGCAGCCATAAGGGGGGGACTAGCGGCTCTGGGGCCAACGTCCTGACTTTC. It yields the protein CASSHKGGTSGSGANVLTF.

The chain links TRBV5-4 to TRBJ2-1; TRBD1 agrees at 7 bases. Germline CDR1 SGHNT, CDR2 YYREEE (reference sequence). Trimming removed 0 bases from V and 6 bases from J; junction bases left unmatched: 6. The CDR3 totals 15 residues. The CDR3 DNA reads as TGTGCCAGCAGCTTGGAACAGGGGACCCTCAATGAGCAGTTCTTC. Translating it yields CASSLEQGTLNEQFF. Complete variable domain (other parts from reference TRBV5-4 and TRBJ2-1): ETGVTQSPTHLIKTRGQQVTLRCSSQSGHNTVSWYQQALGQGPQFIFQYYREEENGRGNFPPRFSGLQFPNYSSELNVNALELDDSALYLCASSLEQGTLNEQFFGPGTRLTVL.

This chain links TRBV6-5 with TRBJ2-3; D not certain. The germline V gene has CDR1 MNHEY and CDR2 SVGAGI. The V end lost 4 bases, the J end lost 7 bases, and 6 bases lay between the germline ends. The CDR3 spans 11 residues. The CDR3 sequence: CASSSGYTQYF. Written as DNA, the CDR3 is TGTGCCAGCAGTTCCGGATATACGCAGTATTTT.

The chain is built from TRBV5-4 and TRBJ1-1; D remains ambiguous. There are 15 residues in the CDR3. The germline V gene has CDR1 SGHNT and CDR2 YYREEE (reference sequence). Between the trimmed V and J ends, which lost 6 bases and 0 bases, there was a span of 15 bases. The CDR3 bases are TGTGCCAGCACTGTACGTGGAGATATGAACACTGAAGCTTTCTTT. Its protein product is CASTVRGDMNTEAFF.